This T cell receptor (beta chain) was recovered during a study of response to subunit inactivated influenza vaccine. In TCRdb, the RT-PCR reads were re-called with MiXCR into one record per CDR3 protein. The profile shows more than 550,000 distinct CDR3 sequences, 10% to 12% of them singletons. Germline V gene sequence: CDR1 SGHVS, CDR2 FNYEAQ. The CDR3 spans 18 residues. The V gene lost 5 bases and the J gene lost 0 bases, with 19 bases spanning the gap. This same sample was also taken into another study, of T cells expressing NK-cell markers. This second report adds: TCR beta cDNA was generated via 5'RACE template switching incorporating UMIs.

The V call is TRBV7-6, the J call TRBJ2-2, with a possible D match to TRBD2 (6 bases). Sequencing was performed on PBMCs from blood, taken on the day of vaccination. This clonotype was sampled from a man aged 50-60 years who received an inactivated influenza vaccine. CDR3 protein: CASSRGISGHANTGELFF. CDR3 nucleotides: TGTGCCAGCAGCCGAGGGATCAGCGGGCACGCGAACACCGGGGAGCTGTTTTTT.